The clone carrying this T cell receptor beta chain was picked up a small number of times. TCRdb called the RT-PCR reads again in MiXCR, with one record for every CDR3 protein. Counted here are just under 550,000 distinct CDR3 sequences, approximately 24% occurring once; the ten biggest clones make up roughly 2.8%. The sample originates from a study of response to subunit inactivated influenza vaccine. V dropped 4 bases and J dropped 6 bases, with 17 bases sitting between them. The CDR3 has 15 residues. Germline CDR1 and CDR2: SGDLS and YYNGEE. The same sample was also used in a study of T cells expressing NK-cell markers. That paper notes: With UMIs, 5'RACE template switching was used to make TCR beta cDNA. Sorted CD3+CD56-NKG2C+, CD3+CD56+NKG2C- and CD3+CD56+NKG2C+ T cells were the source of the TCR beta repertoires.

This receptor was identified in a man between 50 and 59 years old who received an inactivated influenza vaccine. The starting material was CD4+ T cells sorted from PBMCs, obtained about 13 days after vaccination. The rearrangement uses TRBV9 and TRBJ2-1; D perhaps matches TRBD2 (6 bases). DNA of the CDR3: TGTGCCAGCAGCCCCTCCACGGGAGTAGGCAATGAGCAGTTCTTC. This codes for CASSPSTGVGNEQFF.